This T cell receptor beta chain was retrieved from a study of blood T cell repertoires in COVID-19 (dated by TCRdb to 2020 to 2021). Study-wide context: Samples from collaborators originated in the United States, Italy and Spain and spanned both the acute and convalescent phases of COVID-19. The prospective study material was composed of cDNA or gDNA derived from T cells, B-cell-depleted T cells, or PBMCs. Subjects who had been exposed to COVID-19, were actively infected with it, or had recovered from it provided the deeply sampled blood TCRbeta repertoires that made up the dataset. The repertoires were made available in a free public database intended to serve as a resource for research on the immune response to SARS-CoV-2. The samples were drawn from the first 160 participants of the ongoing ImmuneRACE study and from more than 1,000 subjects provided by 6 global collaborators. The sample metadata nearly always contained a de-identified subject ID, COVID-19 status, age in years and sex. Where HLA class I and class II types were available, the types were taken from metadata supplied by the sample provider, not from assay-based typing. The study at large found these results: The quantity of clinical and demographic metadata differed by source and by participant and was supplied without curation.

As concerns this clone: No antigen is known for it. Base qualities are not provided; no much larger clone lies one nucleotide away.

The cysteine opens and the phenylalanine closes a CDR3 of 14 amino acids. The entry retains the CDR3 DNA only, 42 bases that are in frame from base 1. Relative to germline, V is 3 bases shorter and J is 2 bases shorter, with 11 bases between their ends. CDR1 and CDR2 are read off the germline V gene as SGHTA and FQGNSA. Each collaborating institution followed its own protocols to collect whole blood in K2EDTA tubes. Collaborator samples were shipped for TCRbeta analysis as frozen whole blood, isolated PBMCs, or DNA extracted from either sample type. TCRbeta CDR3 regions were amplified from genomic DNA by means of the immunoSEQ Assay, a bias-controlled multiplex PCR. The authors processed their data as follows. The number of nucleated cells in each sample was estimated by amplification of reference gene primers within the assay. Sequence reads were collapsed and filtered to measure the absolute abundance of every unique TCRbeta CDR3 rearrangement. For each sample, productive Simpson clonality was calculated as the square root of Simpson's diversity index across productive rearrangements. TCRdb carries this immuneACCESS record with in-frame sequences only. Its versions omit some clonotypes, under half of them owing to an unresolved V gene in the studies checked, with the rest unexplained. V, J and clone size reflect that table, while D and trimming were determined from the DNA. The sample has some 220,000 clones on record, roughly 84% of them singletons. The biggest ten clones account for around 9.5% of the sample.

Material: peripheral blood. The clonotype comes from a man aged 45-65 years with active or convalescent COVID-19. This chain is built from TRBV7-2 and TRBJ2-7; possibly the D gene is TRBD2, per 6 matching bases. The CDR3 corresponds to CASSFSGLAYEQYF. The nucleotide sequence is TGTGCCAGCAGCTTTTCGGGACTTGCCTACGAGCAGTACTTC.